This T cell receptor beta chain was recorded in a study of lymphopenia after photon versus proton radiotherapy. Clones were sequenced by immunoSEQ multiplex PCR, and TCRdb holds only the in-frame ones, with some missing. The sample consists of some 42,000 clones, around 81% of them appearing once. Germline-derived CDR1 and CDR2 are MGHRA and YSYEKL. The CDR3 is 14 residues long. V lost 1 base and J lost 6, with 13 bases in between. Comments on this clone: What it binds is not known.

Findings and caveats of the study: Authors raise, but do not show, better survival with proton therapy. Post-nadir diversity loss with photons came from oligoclonal expansion, particularly CD8+ Temra cells. Proton therapy kept repertoires fairly stable, unlike photons, which gained effector/memory cells.

The source is a woman in her 70s with pancreatic cancer. This chain links TRBV4-1 with TRBJ2-7; a weak D match, TRBD2 (6 bases). This material consisted of peripheral blood, taken from a patient treated with proton-based radiotherapy. CDR3 sequence: CASSQVSREAEQYF. The CDR3 nucleotides read TGCGCCAGCAGCCAAGTTTCCAGGGAGGCCGAGCAGTACTTC.